These 23 T cell receptor beta chains came from one sample sequenced in a study of blood T cell repertoires in COVID-19. Sequencing used immunoSEQ multiplex PCR; TCRdb keeps in-frame clones, though not all of them. Of about 85,000 clones in the sample, around 87% are singletons; the top ten hold roughly 4.5%. Specimen: peripheral blood. These receptors came from a woman older than 75 with active or convalescent COVID-19.

The V gene is TRBV5-1, the J gene TRBJ2-2; a weak D match, TRBD2 (6 bases). This CDR3 spans 17 amino acids. V lost 1 base and J lost 3, with 16 bases in between. Per germline, CDR1 SGHRS and CDR2 YFSETQ. The CDR3 loop is CASSLIFGGRDTGELFF. The CDR3 coding sequence is TGCGCCAGCAGCTTGATATTCGGGGGAAGGGACACCGGGGAGCTGTTTTTT.

This clone was detected once. This chain links TRBV5-1 with TRBJ1-4; the D gene is possibly TRBD1 (6 bases). From germline, CDR1 is SGHRS and CDR2 YFSETQ. The ends were cut back, 7 bases at V and 8 bases at J, with 18 bases in the middle. CDR3 length: 14 amino acids. This chain's CDR3 is CASRDGGGEEKLFF. The CDR3 DNA sequence: TGCGCCAGCCGTGATGGGGGGGGCGAAGAAAAACTGTTTTTT.

This rearrangement joins TRBV6-6 to TRBJ1-4, with unresolved D. Trimming pared 0 bases from V and 8 bases from J, leaving 16 bases between. Germline V CDR1 and CDR2: MNHNY, SVGAGI (reference sequence). The CDR3 consists of 16 residues. CDR3 sequence (DNA): TGTGCCAGCAGTTACTCGAAGGGAGGGTTAGGAGAAAAACTGTTTTTT. It specifies CASSYSKGGLGEKLFF.

The chain links TRBV7-8 to TRBJ2-1; perhaps TRBD1 as D (5 bases). This CDR3 is built from 14 residues. Germline assignment: CDR1 SGHVS and CDR2 FQNEAQ. The V end was cut by 5 bases, the J end by 5 bases, with 13 bases between. The CDR3 is CASSLTDTHNEQFF. The CDR3 DNA sequence: TGTGCCAGCAGCCTCACGGACACTCACAATGAGCAGTTCTTC.

This clone showed up just once. This sequence joins TRBV28 and TRBJ2-3; the D is unclear. This CDR3 is built from 14 residues. Trimming left V 3 bases short and J 0 bases short, with 7 bases between. CDR1 and CDR2 (germline): MDHEN, SYDVKM. CDR3 in DNA: TGTGCCAGCAGTTTTCTGTCTAGCACAGATACGCAGTATTTT. It encodes CASSFLSSTDTQYF.

The genes are TRBV6-2 or TRBV6-3 and TRBJ2-7; TRBD1 might be the D (6 bases). Germline CDR1 MNHEY, CDR2 SVGEGT. The length of the CDR3 is 14 residues. The germline V and J ends were trimmed by 4 bases and 6 bases, with 16 bases remaining between them. This chain's CDR3 is CASSFGTRGLEQYF. CDR3 DNA: TGTGCCAGCAGTTTCGGGACACGGGGCCTCGAGCAGTACTTC.

The rearrangement links TRBV11-2 to TRBJ2-5, with a tentative D call TRBD2 (7 bases). This CDR3 has 15 amino acids. Germline V gene lookup returns CDR1 SGHAT and CDR2 FQNNGV. Trimming took off 1 base at V and 4 bases at J, with 13 bases between the two ends. The CDR3: CASSLARGRVETQYF. CDR3 coding DNA: TGTGCCAGCAGCTTAGCAAGGGGGAGGGTAGAGACCCAGTACTTC. Full variable domain (missing parts from reference TRBV11-2 and TRBJ2-5): EAGVAQSPRYKIIEKRQSVAFWCNPISGHATLYWYQQILGQGPKLLIQFQNNGVVDDSQLPKDRFSAERLKGVDSTLKIQPAKLEDSAVYLCASSLARGRVETQYFGPGTRLLVL.

V is TRBV5-4 and J is TRBJ2-1; TRBD2 agrees at 8 bases. CDR1 is SGHNT, CDR2 YYREEE, per germline (reference sequence). This CDR3 is built from 15 residues. V shed 0 bases and J 4 bases; nucleotides not matched to a gene: 3. CDR3 nucleotide sequence: TGTGCCAGCAGCTTGGGTAGCGGGGTTTACAATGAGCAGTTCTTC. Amino acids: CASSLGSGVYNEQFF.

V and J are TRBV9 and TRBJ1-1, with unresolved D. The germline V gene has CDR1 SGDLS and CDR2 YYNGEE. V was cut by 0 bases and J by 0 bases, with 3 bases left in between. The CDR3 runs to 13 residues. The CDR3 nucleotides read TGTGCCAGCAGCGTAGCCGTGAACACTGAAGCTTTCTTT. Protein product: CASSVAVNTEAFF.

This chain links TRBV29-1 with TRBJ1-1; possibly TRBD1 for D (5 bases). This CDR3 has 12 residues. Trimming took off 3 bases at V and 6 bases at J, with 11 bases between the two ends. Germline CDR1 and CDR2: SQVTM and ANQGSEA. CDR3 nucleotide sequence: TGCAGCGTTGACCAGGGTACCCCTGAAGCTTTCTTT. Amino acid sequence: CSVDQGTPEAFF.

The chain recombines TRBV27 with TRBJ2-3, with TRBD2 identical over 8 bases. Germline V CDR1 and CDR2: MNHEY, SMNVEV (reference sequence). Unmatched junction bases numbered 7, after V lost 0 bases and J lost 5 bases. The CDR3 covers 16 residues. The CDR3 DNA is TGTGCCAGCAGTTTATCGCCAGCGGGAGATCGAGATACGCAGTATTTT. Residues: CASSLSPAGDRDTQYF.

V and J are TRBV5-1 and TRBJ1-1; TRBD1 aligns across 9 bases. V was clipped by 4 bases and J by 3 bases; unmatched bases: 4. The CDR3 is 14 amino acids. Germline-derived CDR1 and CDR2 are SGHRS and YFSETQ. The CDR3 DNA sequence: TGCGCCAGCAGCCTGACAGGGGGAGACACTGAAGCTTTCTTT. Its protein is CASSLTGGDTEAFF.

This clone was found once. The chain couples TRBV18 to TRBJ2-5; possibly TRBD1 for D (6 bases). The CDR3 has 15 residues. Germline V gene data show CDR1 as KGHSH and CDR2 as LQKENI. Trimming stripped 3 bases from V and 3 bases from J, with 14 bases between. Here the CDR3 reads CASSPDWGREETQYF. The CDR3 DNA follows: TGTGCCAGCTCACCCGATTGGGGGCGAGAAGAGACCCAGTACTTC.

This sequence joins TRBV24-1 and TRBJ1-2; the D gene is possibly TRBD1 (6 bases). With 5 bases removed from V and 4 bases from J, the gap between germline ends came to 10 bases. CDR3 size: 13 residues. Germline assignment: CDR1 KGHDR and CDR2 SFDVKD. The CDR3 sequence: CATSGGGGYGYTF. CDR3 bases: TGTGCCACCAGTGGAGGGGGGGGCTATGGCTACACCTTC.

The V call is TRBV23-1, the J call TRBJ2-3, with 8 bases fitting TRBD1. TRBV23-1 is flagged as an ORF with uncertain function. This CDR3 spans 18 amino acids. J lost 0 bases, V lost 4 bases, and 12 bases had no gene match. The CDR3 region has the DNA TGCGCCAGCAGTCGCGCCCGGACAGGGCGGCCTAGCACAGATACGCAGTATTTT. This translates into CASSRARTGRPSTDTQYF.

This clone has only one observation. This chain uses TRBV29-1 with TRBJ1-4; TRBD1 matches 9 bases. The germline gives CDR1 SQVTM, CDR2 ANQGSEA. J was trimmed by 1 base and V by 3 bases; bases with no gene match: 0. The length of the CDR3 is 14 residues. CDR3 loop: CSVEDRGTNEKLFF. In nucleotides, the CDR3 is TGCAGCGTTGAGGACAGGGGAACTAATGAAAAACTGTTTTTT.

The chain carries TRBV19 and TRBJ1-1, with 8 positions matching TRBD1. Trimming at V came to 3 bases and at J to 2 bases, leaving 2 bases not matched to a gene. The CDR3 spans 14 residues. Per the germline V gene, CDR1 is LNHDA and CDR2 is SQIVND (reference sequence). The CDR3 DNA reads TGTGCCAGTAGTATTGCAGGGGGCAACACTGAAGCTTTCTTT. Its protein is CASSIAGGNTEAFF.

The chain employs TRBV5-1 and TRBJ1-1; D perhaps matches TRBD1 (6 bases). Trimming pared 1 base from V and 4 bases from J, leaving 20 bases between. Germline lookup yields CDR1 SGHRS and CDR2 YFSETQ. The CDR3 length is 17 residues. CDR3 sequence (DNA): TGCGCCAGCAGCTTGCTGACGGACCGGATCAGGGGCACTGAAGCTTTCTTT. Amino acid sequence: CASSLLTDRIRGTEAFF. The full variable domain, in which reference TRBV5-1 and TRBJ1-1 provide the parts outside the CDR3, is KAGVTQTPRYLIKTRGQQVTLSCSPISGHRSVSWYQQTPGQGLQFLFEYFSETQRNKGNFPGRFSGRQFSNSRSEMNVSTLELGDSALYLCASSLLTDRIRGTEAFFGQGTRLTVV.

The gene calls are TRBV18 and TRBJ2-1, with a tentative D call TRBD2 (5 bases). Germline V CDR1 and CDR2: KGHSH, LQKENI. Trimming shortened V by 6 bases and J by 5 bases, and 17 bases separated the two germline ends. The CDR3 runs 15 residues. CDR3 in amino acids: CASSRGGPGNNEQFF. DNA for the CDR3: TGTGCCAGCTCCCGAGGTGGCCCGGGGAACAATGAGCAGTTCTTC.

This chain uses TRBV3-1 (or the pseudogene TRBV3-2) with TRBJ1-3; D is undetermined. Trimming took off 0 bases at V and 0 bases at J, with 15 bases between the two ends. This CDR3 is built from 18 residues. The germline V gene has CDR1 LGHDT and CDR2 YNNKEL (reference sequence). The CDR3 DNA sequence: TGTGCCAGCAGCCAAGATCGTCTTGTGTTGAGCTCTGGAAACACCATATATTTT. It codes for CASSQDRLVLSSGNTIYF.

There are a few counts of this clone. The chain has TRBV5-5 and TRBJ2-7, with 7 bases matching TRBD1. The CDR3 has 14 residues. The V and J ends lost 6 bases and 4 bases, in that order; junction bases with no gene match: 10. Germline loops: CDR1 SGHKS, CDR2 YYEKEE (reference sequence). CDR3 nucleotide sequence: TGTGCCAGCACCTTCGGGGACAGTCGTTACGAGCAGTACTTC. Its translation: CASTFGDSRYEQYF. Based on the CDR3 plus reference TRBV5-5 and TRBJ2-7, the full variable domain is DAGVTQSPTHLIKTRGQQVTLRCSPISGHKSVSWYQQVLGQGPQFIFQYYEKEERGRGNFPDRFSARQFPNYSSELNVNALLLGDSALYLCASTFGDSRYEQYFGPGTRLTVT.

This chain links TRBV28 with TRBJ1-5; D perhaps matches TRBD1 (5 bases). Germline lookup yields CDR1 MDHEN and CDR2 SYDVKM. The CDR3 has 16 amino acids. With 4 bases removed from V and 9 bases from J, the gap between germline ends came to 22 bases. The CDR3 spells CASSSGVGALGRPQHF. The CDR3 DNA sequence: TGTGCCAGCAGTTCGGGGGTAGGCGCCCTAGGTAGGCCCCAGCATTTT.

The V gene is TRBV28, the J gene TRBJ2-7; 7 nucleotides agree with TRBD2. Looked up from germline, CDR1 is MDHEN and CDR2 is SYDVKM. This CDR3 comprises 18 residues. V trimming: 4 bases; J trimming: 3 bases; junction bases outside the gene matches: 18. The CDR3 DNA reads as TGTGCCAGCAGTTCCCCACTGGGGAGGGGAGTTAGAGGCTACGAGCAGTACTTC. As protein: CASSSPLGRGVRGYEQYF.